This TCR beta chain originates from a study of T cell responses to AZD1222 COVID-19 vaccine. The data were produced by immunoSEQ multiplex PCR, yet TCRdb's version contains in-frame clones alone and is incomplete. The data contain tens of thousands of clones, around 89% of them singletons. V lost 10 bases, J lost 2 bases, and 6 bases stayed unmatched. The CDR3 runs 14 residues. CDR1 and CDR2 (germline): MNHEY, SVGAGI. This chain connects TRBV6-5 to TRBJ2-5; 11 nucleotides align to TRBD1. This receptor was taken from an adult who received the MenACWY meningococcal vaccine as a control. The sequencing used peripheral blood, collected 28 days after the second dose of the MenACWY control vaccine. The DNA for the CDR3 is TGTGCCACCAGGACAGGGGGCCCTCAAGAGACCCAGTACTTC. Translating it yields CATRTGGPQETQYF.